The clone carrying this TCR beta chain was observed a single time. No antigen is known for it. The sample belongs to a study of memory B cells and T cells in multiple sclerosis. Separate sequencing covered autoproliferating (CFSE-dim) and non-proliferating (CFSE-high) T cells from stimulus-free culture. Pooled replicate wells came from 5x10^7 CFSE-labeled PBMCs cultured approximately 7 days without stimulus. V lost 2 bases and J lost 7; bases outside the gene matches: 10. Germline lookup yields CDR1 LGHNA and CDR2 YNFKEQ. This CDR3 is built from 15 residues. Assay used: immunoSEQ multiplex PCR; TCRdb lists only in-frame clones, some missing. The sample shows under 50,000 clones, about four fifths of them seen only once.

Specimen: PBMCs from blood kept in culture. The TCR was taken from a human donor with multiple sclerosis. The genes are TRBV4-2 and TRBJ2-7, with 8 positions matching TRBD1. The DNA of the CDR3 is TGTGCCAGCAGCCAACGGACAGGGACCCTGGGAGAGCAGTACTTC. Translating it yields CASSQRTGTLGEQYF.